This is a list of T cell receptor beta chains from one sample in a study of blood T cells in healthy people across ages. TCRdb ran MiXCR on the 5' RACE reads and lists one entry per CDR3 protein. The sample includes approximately 730,000 distinct CDR3 sequences, 53% of them seen just once. Source material: blood. These receptors originate from a man older than 75 in good health. Each CDR3 is given with its conserved first and last residue.

V gene	CDR3 protein
TRBV18	CASSPPHKNSPLHF
TRBV4-1	CASSRQIRGNEQFF
TRBV7-2	CASSLGLVPNEQYF
TRBV7-8	CASSSTRGQGWLAAGEQYF
TRBV7-2	CASSTDRGRWDYGYTF
TRBV6-5	CASSDVGSYGYTF
TRBV7-3	CACTAGFRSYEQYF
TRBV29-1	CSERGDGTDTQYF
TRBV5-1	CASSLGPTAKETQYF
TRBV12-3/TRBV12-4	CASSLLAGQGRYAYF
TRBV29-1	CSVVRTGTYEQYF
TRBV20-1	CSASHRRGLGRNQPQHF
TRBV18	CATSAGNEQFF
TRBV27	CASSPLAGGPFYEQYF
TRBV6-1	CASEITYEQYF
TRBV4-1	CASSQWGKDQETQYF
TRBV2	CASSELSLGQGAGEQFF
TRBV29-1	CSVGLADSYNEQFF
TRBV25-1	CASSPQFVGNEQFF
TRBV5-1	CASSLDPGAGGYTF
TRBV7-3	CASSLGTSEYNEQFF
TRBV18	CASSPFWSPTDTQYF
TRBV20-1	CSARRDLQETQYF
TRBV28	CASSYRGRGREQYF
TRBV20-1	CSALSGSASKNIQYF
TRBV11-2	CASSPGLAGASYEQYF
TRBV20-1	CSAQLSPGNIQYF
TRBV10-3	CAISGSREAPETQYF
TRBV20-1	CSATDSNYEQYF
TRBV6-2/TRBV6-3	CASRTGTSGGYEQYF
TRBV29-1	CSGRAPGAYNGQFF